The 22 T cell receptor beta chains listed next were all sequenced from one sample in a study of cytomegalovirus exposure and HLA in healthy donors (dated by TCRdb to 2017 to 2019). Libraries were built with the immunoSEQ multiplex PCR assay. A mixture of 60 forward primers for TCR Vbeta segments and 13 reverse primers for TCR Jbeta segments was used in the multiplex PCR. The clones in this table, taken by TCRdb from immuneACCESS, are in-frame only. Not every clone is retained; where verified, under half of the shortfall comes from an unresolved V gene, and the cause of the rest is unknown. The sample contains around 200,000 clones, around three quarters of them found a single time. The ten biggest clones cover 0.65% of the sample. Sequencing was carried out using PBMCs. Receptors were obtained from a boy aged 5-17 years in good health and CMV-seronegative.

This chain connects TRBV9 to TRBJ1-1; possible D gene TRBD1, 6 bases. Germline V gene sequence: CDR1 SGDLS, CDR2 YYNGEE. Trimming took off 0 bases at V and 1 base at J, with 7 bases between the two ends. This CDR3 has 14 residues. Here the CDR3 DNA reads TGTGCCAGCAGCGTAGGCAGGGGGAACACTGAAGCTTTCTTT. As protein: CASSVGRGNTEAFF.

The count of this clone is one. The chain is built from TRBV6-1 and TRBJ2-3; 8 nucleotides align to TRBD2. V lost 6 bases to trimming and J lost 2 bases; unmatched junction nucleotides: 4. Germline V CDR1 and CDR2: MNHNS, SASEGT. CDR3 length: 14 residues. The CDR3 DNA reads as TGTGCCAGCAGGGGCGGGGGGTACACAGATACGCAGTATTTT. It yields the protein CASRGGGYTDTQYF.

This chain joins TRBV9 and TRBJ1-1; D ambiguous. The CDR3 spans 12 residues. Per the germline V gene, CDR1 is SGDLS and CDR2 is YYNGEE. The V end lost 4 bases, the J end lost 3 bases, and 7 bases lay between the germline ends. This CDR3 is CASSLTDTEAFF. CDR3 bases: TGTGCCAGCAGCCTGACTGACACTGAAGCTTTCTTT.

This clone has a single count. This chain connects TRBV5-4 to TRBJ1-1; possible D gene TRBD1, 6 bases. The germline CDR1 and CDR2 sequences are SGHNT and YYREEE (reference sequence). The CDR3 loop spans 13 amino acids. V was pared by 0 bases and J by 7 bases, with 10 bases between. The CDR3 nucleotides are TGTGCCAGCAGCTTGGATAGGGGGATTGAAGCTTTCTTT. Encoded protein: CASSLDRGIEAFF.

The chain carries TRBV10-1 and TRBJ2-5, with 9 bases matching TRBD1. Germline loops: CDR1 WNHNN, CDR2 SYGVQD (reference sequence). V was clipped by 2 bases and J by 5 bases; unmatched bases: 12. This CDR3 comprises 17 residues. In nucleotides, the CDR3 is TGCGCCAGCAGTGAGGGTAGGACAGGGGCCAGAAGGGAGACCCAGTACTTC. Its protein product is CASSEGRTGARRETQYF.

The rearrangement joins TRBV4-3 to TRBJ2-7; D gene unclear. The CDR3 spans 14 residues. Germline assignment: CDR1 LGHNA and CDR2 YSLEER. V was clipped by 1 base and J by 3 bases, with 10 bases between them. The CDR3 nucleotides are TGCGCCAGCAGCCAAGGAGCGCTCGGCTACGAGCAGTACTTC. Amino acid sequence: CASSQGALGYEQYF.

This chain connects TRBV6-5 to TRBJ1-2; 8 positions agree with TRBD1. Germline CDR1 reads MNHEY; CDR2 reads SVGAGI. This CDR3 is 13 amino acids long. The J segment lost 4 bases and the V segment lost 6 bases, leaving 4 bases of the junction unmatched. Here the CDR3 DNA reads TGTGCCAGCAGAAAGGACAGGGTCTATGGCTACACCTTC. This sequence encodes CASRKDRVYGYTF.

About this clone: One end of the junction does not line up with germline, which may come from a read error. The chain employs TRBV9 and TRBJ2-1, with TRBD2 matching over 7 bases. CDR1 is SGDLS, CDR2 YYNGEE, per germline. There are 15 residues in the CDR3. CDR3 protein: CACSVAASGPNEQFF. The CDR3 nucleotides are TGTGCCTGCAGCGTAGCGGCTAGCGGTCCCAATGAGCAGTTCTTC.

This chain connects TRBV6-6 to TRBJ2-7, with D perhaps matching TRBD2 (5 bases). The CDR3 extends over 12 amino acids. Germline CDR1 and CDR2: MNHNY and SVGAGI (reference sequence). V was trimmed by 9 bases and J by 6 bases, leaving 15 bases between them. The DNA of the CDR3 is TGTGCCAGTAGGCGGGTTTCGGGCGAGCAGTACTTC. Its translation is CASRRVSGEQYF.

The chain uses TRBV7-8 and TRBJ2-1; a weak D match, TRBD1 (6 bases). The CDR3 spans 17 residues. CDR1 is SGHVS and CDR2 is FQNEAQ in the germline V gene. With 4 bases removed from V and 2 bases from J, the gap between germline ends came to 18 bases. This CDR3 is CASSSSGAGAAYNEQFF. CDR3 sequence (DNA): TGTGCCAGCAGCTCCTCAGGGGCAGGGGCGGCCTACAATGAGCAGTTCTTC.

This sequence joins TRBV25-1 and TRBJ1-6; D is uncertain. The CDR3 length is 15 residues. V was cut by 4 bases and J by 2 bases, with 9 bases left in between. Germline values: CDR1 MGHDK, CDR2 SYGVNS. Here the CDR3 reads CASSVGITYNSPLHF. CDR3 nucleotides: TGTGCCAGCAGTGTCGGGATCACCTATAATTCACCCCTCCACTTT.

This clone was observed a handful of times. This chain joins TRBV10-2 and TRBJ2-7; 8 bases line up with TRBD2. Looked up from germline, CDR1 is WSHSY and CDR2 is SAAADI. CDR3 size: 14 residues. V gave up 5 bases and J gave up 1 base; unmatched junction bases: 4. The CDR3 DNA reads TGCGCCAGCAGTATCAAGCGGGGGTCCTACGAGCAGTACTTC. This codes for CASSIKRGSYEQYF.

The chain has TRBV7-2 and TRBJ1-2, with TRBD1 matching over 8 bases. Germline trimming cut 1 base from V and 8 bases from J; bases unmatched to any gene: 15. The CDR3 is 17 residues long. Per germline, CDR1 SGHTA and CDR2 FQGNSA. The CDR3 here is CASSLEILGQAPGGYTF. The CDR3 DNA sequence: TGTGCCAGCAGCTTAGAAATCTTGGGACAGGCCCCCGGGGGCTACACCTTC.

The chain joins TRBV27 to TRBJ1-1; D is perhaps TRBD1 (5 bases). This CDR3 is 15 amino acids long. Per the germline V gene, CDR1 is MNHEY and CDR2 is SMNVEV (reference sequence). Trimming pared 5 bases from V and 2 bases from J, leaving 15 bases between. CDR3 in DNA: TGTGCCAGCAGTCCCGTAACAGGTTATAACACTGAAGCTTTCTTT. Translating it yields CASSPVTGYNTEAFF.

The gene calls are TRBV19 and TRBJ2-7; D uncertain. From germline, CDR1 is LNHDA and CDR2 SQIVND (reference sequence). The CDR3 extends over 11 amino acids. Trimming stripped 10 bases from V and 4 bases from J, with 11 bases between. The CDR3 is CATDKGYEQYF. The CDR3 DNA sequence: TGTGCCACCGACAAAGGATACGAGCAGTACTTC.

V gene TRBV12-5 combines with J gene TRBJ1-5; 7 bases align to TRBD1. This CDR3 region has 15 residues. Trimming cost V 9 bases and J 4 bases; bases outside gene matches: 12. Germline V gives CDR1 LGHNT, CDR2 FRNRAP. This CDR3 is CASHSGTVENQPQHF. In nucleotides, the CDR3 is TGTGCTAGCCATTCCGGGACAGTTGAGAATCAGCCCCAGCATTTT.

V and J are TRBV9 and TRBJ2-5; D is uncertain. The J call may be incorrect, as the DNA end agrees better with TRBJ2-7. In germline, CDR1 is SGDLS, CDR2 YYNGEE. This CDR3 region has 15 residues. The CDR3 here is CASSVEPEPTYEQYF. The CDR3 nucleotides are TGTGCCAGCAGCGTAGAGCCTGAACCCACCTACGAGCAGTACTTC.

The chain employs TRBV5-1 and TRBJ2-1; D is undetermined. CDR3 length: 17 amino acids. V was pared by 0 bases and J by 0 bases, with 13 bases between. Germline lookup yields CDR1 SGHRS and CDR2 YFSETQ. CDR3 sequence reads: CASSLAPSRSSYNEQFF. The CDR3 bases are TGCGCCAGCAGCTTGGCCCCTTCCAGAAGCTCCTACAATGAGCAGTTCTTC.

Here the CDR3 reads CASSQVTGDYGYTF. The CDR3 nucleotides read TGCGCCAGCAGCCAGGTCACAGGGGACTATGGCTACACCTTC. The chain couples TRBV4-1 to TRBJ1-2; 7 bases map to TRBD1. Looked up from germline, CDR1 is MGHRA and CDR2 is YSYEKL. The CDR3 has 14 residues. The junction had 4 bases not matched to a gene; V was cut back by 3 bases and J by 3 bases.

The CDR3 spells CASSHPWGGAKNIQYF. The DNA for the CDR3 is TGCGCCAGCAGCCACCCATGGGGGGGGGCCAAAAACATTCAGTACTTC. The chain uses TRBV4-1 and TRBJ2-4; TRBD2 aligns across 7 bases. V gave up 3 bases and J gave up 1 base; unmatched junction bases: 6. The CDR3 totals 16 residues. Germline V CDR1 and CDR2: MGHRA, YSYEKL.

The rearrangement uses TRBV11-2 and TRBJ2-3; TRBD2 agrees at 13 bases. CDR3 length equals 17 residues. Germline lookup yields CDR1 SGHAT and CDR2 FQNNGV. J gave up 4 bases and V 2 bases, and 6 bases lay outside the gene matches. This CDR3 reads CASSLRLAGGKSDTQYF. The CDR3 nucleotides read TGTGCCAGCAGCTTAAGACTAGCGGGAGGTAAATCAGATACGCAGTATTTT.

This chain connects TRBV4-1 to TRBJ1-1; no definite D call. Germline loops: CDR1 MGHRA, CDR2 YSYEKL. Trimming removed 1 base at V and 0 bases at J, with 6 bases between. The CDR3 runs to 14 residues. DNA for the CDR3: TGCGCCAGCAGCCAAGTCGGGGTGAACACTGAAGCTTTCTTT. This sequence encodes CASSQVGVNTEAFF.